This section outlines one T cell receptor beta chain sequence together with its context. Its antigen remains unidentified. The sample belongs to a study of shared clonotypes between healthy human individuals. V shed 7 bases, J shed 3 bases, and the junction held 7 bases outside the gene matches. CDR3 size: 14 residues. Germline loops: CDR1 MNHEY, CDR2 SMNVEV (reference sequence). Profiled with immunoSEQ multiplex PCR; TCRdb holds only in-frame clones, not every one. The data show 650,000 to 700,000 clones, about 92% seen once. Whole-study results and caveats: Among donors, the sharing of clonotypes was expected to be influenced by sequencing depth.

The sequenced material came from memory CD8+ T cells from PBMCs. Subset here: CD45RO+ cells pooled with CCR7-negative TemRA cells. The clonotype comes from a man younger than 30 in good health. Some clones in this sample may be carry-over from other donors' samples. This sequence joins TRBV27 and TRBJ2-7; 9 positions agree with TRBD1. The CDR3: CASTSRDRDYEQYF. The CDR3 DNA reads as TGTGCCAGCACCTCGCGGGACAGGGACTACGAGCAGTACTTC.